The 21 T cell receptor beta chains listed next were all sequenced from one sample in a study of siplizumab effects on memory and regulatory T cells. The data were produced by immunoSEQ multiplex PCR, yet TCRdb's version contains in-frame clones alone and is incomplete. The sample yields 75,000 to 95,000 clones, about 87% seen once. The sequencing input was CD4+ T cells sorted from blood. These receptors all come from a human donor in good health.

V usage is TRBV6-1 and J usage is TRBJ1-1; D gene uncertain. The CDR3 has 13 amino acids. V was shortened by 8 bases and J by 4 bases, with 14 bases between the two germline ends. CDR1 and CDR2 from the germline V gene are MNHNS and SASEGT. CDR3 amino acids: CASGLEAGTEAFF. The CDR3 nucleotides read TGTGCCAGCGGTCTAGAGGCGGGCACTGAAGCTTTCTTT.

The V call is TRBV19, the J call TRBJ1-4, with 7 bases matching TRBD1. Germline CDR1 reads LNHDA; CDR2 reads SQIVND (reference sequence). The CDR3 totals 15 residues. Trimming removed 5 bases from V and 2 bases from J; junction bases left unmatched: 5. The CDR3 DNA reads TGTGCCAGTAGTCCGGAGACAGGGACTAATGAAAAACTGTTTTTT. Residues: CASSPETGTNEKLFF.

This chain uses TRBV19 with TRBJ2-3, with a possible D match to TRBD2 (5 bases). Germline V gene lookup returns CDR1 LNHDA and CDR2 SQIVND (reference sequence). The CDR3 sequence is 14 residues long. Trimming removed 4 bases at V and 4 bases at J, with 12 bases between. CDR3 DNA: TGTGCCAGTAGTAACAGAGCGGTCTCAGATACGCAGTATTTT. It specifies CASSNRAVSDTQYF. The variable domain in full, with the rest retrieved from reference TRBV19 and TRBJ2-3, is DGGITQSPKYLFRKEGQNVTLSCEQNLNHDAMYWYRQDPGQGLRLIYYSQIVNDFQKGDIAEGYSVSREKKESFPLTVTSAQKNPTAFYLCASSNRAVSDTQYFGPGTRLTVL.

As DNA, the CDR3 is TGTGCCAGTAGTATATCTGTGAACACTGAAGCTTTCTTT. It is translated as CASSISVNTEAFF. The chain is built from TRBV19 and TRBJ1-1; D is undetermined. Trimming removed 2 bases at V and 0 bases at J, with 4 bases between. Germline V gene lookup returns CDR1 LNHDA and CDR2 SQIVND (reference sequence). This CDR3 has 13 residues.

The rearrangement links TRBV10-1 to TRBJ1-2; D is unclear. Deletions cut 3 bases from V and 3 bases from J, with 8 bases between. This CDR3 comprises 13 residues. Looked up from germline, CDR1 is WNHNN and CDR2 is SYGVQD (reference sequence). The CDR3 bases are TGCGCCAGCAGTGAAGAGAAGTACTATGGCTACACCTTC. It encodes CASSEEKYYGYTF.

The genes are TRBV7-8 and TRBJ2-4, with D maybe TRBD2 (7 bases). Germline values: CDR1 SGHVS, CDR2 FQNEAQ. V lost 4 bases to trimming and J lost 3 bases, with 16 bases between them. This CDR3 is 16 amino acids long. The CDR3 spells CASSYRAGVDKNIQYF. In nucleotides, the CDR3 is TGTGCCAGCAGCTACAGGGCGGGAGTTGACAAAAACATTCAGTACTTC.

The chain has TRBV12-5 and TRBJ2-3; 10 bases align to TRBD2. V lost 4 bases, J lost 3 bases, and 7 bases stayed unmatched. Germline assignment: CDR1 LGHNT and CDR2 FRNRAP. There are 16 residues in the CDR3. CDR3 sequence: CASGSPAGGPTDTQYF. The DNA of the CDR3 is TGTGCTAGTGGTTCCCCAGCGGGAGGGCCAACAGATACGCAGTATTTT.

This clone was recorded once. In DNA form, the CDR3 reads TGTGCCAGCAGGCCCGGGACAGCCCAAGAGACCCAGTACTTC. It yields the protein CASRPGTAQETQYF. The chain has TRBV2 and TRBJ2-5; 7 bases fit TRBD1. This CDR3 is 14 amino acids long. Per the germline V gene, CDR1 is SNHLY and CDR2 is FYNNEI. V lost 6 bases and J lost 1; bases outside the gene matches: 5. The variable domain in full, completed from reference TRBV2 and TRBJ2-5, reads EPEVTQTPSHQVTQMGQEVILRCVPISNHLYFYWYRQILGQKVEFLVSFYNNEISEKSEIFDDQFSVERPDGSNFTLKIRSTKLEDSAMYFCASRPGTAQETQYFGPGTRLLVL.

This sequence joins TRBV28 and TRBJ2-1; 7 positions match TRBD2. The ends lost 6 bases at V and 3 bases at J; junction bases unmatched: 5. This CDR3 has 14 amino acids. Germline CDR1 and CDR2: MDHEN and SYDVKM. In nucleotides, the CDR3 is TGTGCCAGCAGGCGGGAGCCTCTCTACAATGAGCAGTTCTTC. Encoded protein: CASRREPLYNEQFF.

This clone was seen just once. The chain joins TRBV23-1 to TRBJ2-1; 10 bases are shared with TRBD2. TRBV23-1 is marked as an open reading frame, function uncertain. The CDR3 covers 18 residues. With 3 bases clipped from V and 2 bases from J, the junction kept 10 bases outside the gene matches. This CDR3 reads CASSQPGLAPNPYNEQFF. The CDR3 DNA follows: TGCGCCAGCAGTCAGCCGGGACTAGCGCCCAATCCCTACAATGAGCAGTTCTTC.

This clone appeared a few times. This chain connects TRBV9 to TRBJ2-7, with a weak D call TRBD2 (5 bases). Germline V gives CDR1 SGDLS, CDR2 YYNGEE. This CDR3 spans 14 amino acids. The V end was cut by 0 bases, the J end by 2 bases, with 9 bases between. The CDR3: CASSVDTGTYEQYF. Written as DNA, the CDR3 is TGTGCCAGCAGCGTAGATACGGGGACCTACGAGCAGTACTTC.

The chain carries TRBV27 and TRBJ2-7, with D hard to call. Deletions cut 4 bases from V and 0 bases from J, with 7 bases between. Germline assignment: CDR1 MNHEY and CDR2 SMNVEV (reference sequence). CDR3 length: 13 residues. CDR3 sequence (DNA): TGTGCCAGCAGTTCCGGGTTCTCCTACGAGCAGTACTTC. This encodes CASSSGFSYEQYF.

The DNA for the CDR3 is TGTGCCATCAGTGAGTCGGGAGCAACTGAAGCTTTCTTT. It yields the protein CAISESGATEAFF. This rearrangement joins TRBV10-3 to TRBJ1-1; D gene ambiguous. The CDR3 has 13 residues. With 0 bases removed from V and 5 bases from J, the gap between germline ends came to 7 bases. Germline V CDR1 and CDR2: ENHRY, SYGVKD.

The V and J genes are TRBV18 and TRBJ1-5; weak D call: TRBD1 (5 bases). Looked up from germline, CDR1 is KGHSH and CDR2 is LQKENI. The CDR3 runs 16 residues. Trimming left V 5 bases short and J 2 bases short, with 16 bases between. For the CDR3, the DNA is TGTGCCAGCTCAAGGGACCCTCCCAGCGGCAATCAGCCCCAGCATTTT. This codes for CASSRDPPSGNQPQHF.

The chain joins TRBV4-3 to TRBJ1-1, with 8 bases fitting TRBD1. The CDR3 loop spans 15 amino acids. The V segment lost 3 bases and the J segment 4 bases; nucleotides outside the gene matches: 7. Germline V lookup: CDR1 LGHNA, CDR2 YSLEER. The CDR3: CASSQSDRVGTEAFF. DNA for the CDR3: TGCGCCAGCAGCCAGTCGGACAGGGTTGGCACTGAAGCTTTCTTT.

The CDR3 DNA sequence: TGTGCCAGCAGCTTAGCCCCTCTAGCCAAAAACATTCAGTACTTC. This translates into CASSLAPLAKNIQYF. The chain has TRBV7-9 and TRBJ2-4; no definite D call. The germline V and J ends were trimmed by 0 bases and 0 bases, with 6 bases remaining between them. Germline V gives CDR1 SEHNR, CDR2 FQNEAQ (reference sequence). The length of the CDR3 is 15 residues.

The gene calls are TRBV7-3 and TRBJ1-5; TRBD1 matches at 7 bases. The trim removed 5 bases at V and 3 bases at J, leaving 7 bases unmatched. CDR3 length: 15 amino acids. CDR1 and CDR2 (germline): SGHTA, FQGTGA. The DNA for the CDR3 is TGTGCCAGCAGCCCCTCGGGACAGATCAATCAGCCCCAGCATTTT. Translating gives CASSPSGQINQPQHF.

The chain couples TRBV9 to TRBJ2-3, with a weak D call TRBD2 (6 bases). From germline, CDR1 is SGDLS and CDR2 YYNGEE. This CDR3 contains 16 residues. V shed 0 bases and J shed 0 bases, with 11 bases lying between them. The CDR3 nucleotides read TGTGCCAGCAGCGTAGTGGGGGGTCCTAGCACAGATACGCAGTATTTT. Protein sequence: CASSVVGGPSTDTQYF. Using reference TRBV9 and TRBJ2-3 for the parts outside the CDR3, the full variable domain is DSGVTQTPKHLITATGQRVTLRCSPRSGDLSVYWYQQSLDQGLQFLIQYYNGEERAKGNILERFSAQQFPDLHSELNLSSLELGDSALYFCASSVVGGPSTDTQYFGPGTRLTVL.

The chain uses TRBV30 and TRBJ2-1; 8 nucleotides agree with TRBD1. V lost 1 base to trimming and J lost 12 bases; unmatched junction nucleotides: 5. The CDR3 has 12 amino acids. Germline lookup yields CDR1 GTSNPN and CDR2 SVGIG (reference sequence). CDR3 DNA: TGTGCCTGGAGTGGGACAGGGATTTGGCAGTTCTTC. It translates to CAWSGTGIWQFF.

Concerning this clone: One end of the junction fails to match germline, which may point to a read error. The chain links TRBV4-1 to TRBJ1-4; the D gene is possibly TRBD1 (5 bases). Germline V gene data show CDR1 as MGHRA and CDR2 as YSYEKL. The CDR3 sequence is 17 residues long. CDR3 DNA sequence: TGCGCCAGCAGCCAAGATAAGCTACTCGCGGCCAGGGCAAAATTGTTTTTT. It translates to CASSQDKLLAARAKLFF.

The chain joins TRBV19 to TRBJ2-2, with no clear D. There are 12 residues in the CDR3. Trimming removed 4 bases at V and 5 bases at J, with 5 bases between. Germline-derived CDR1 and CDR2 are LNHDA and SQIVND (reference sequence). In DNA form, the CDR3 reads TGTGCCAGTAGTACCGGGACCGGGGAGCTGTTTTTT. Amino acids: CASSTGTGELFF.